The subject of this entry is one T cell receptor beta chain. The antigen is not known. This record belongs to a study of memory B cells and T cells in multiple sclerosis. Produced via immunoSEQ multiplex PCR; TCRdb's table is partial and in-frame only. The sample has around 50,000 clones, roughly 87% seen once. The germline V gene has CDR1 MGHRA and CDR2 YSYEKL. Trimming took 0 bases from V and 6 from J, leaving 12 bases between them. This CDR3 is 14 amino acids long. After stimulus-free culture, autoproliferating CFSE-dim and non-proliferating CFSE-high T cells were sequenced separately. Replicate wells were pooled after 7 days of stimulus-free culture of 40 million to 65 million CFSE-labeled PBMCs. PBMCs were labeled with 0.45 to 0.6 uM CFSE and cultured without exogenous stimuli. Regarding the study as a whole: Normalization was needed because clone-set size differences affected shared clonotype counts.

This TCR was sampled from a human donor with multiple sclerosis. Sample: PBMCs from blood kept in culture. This chain joins TRBV4-1 and TRBJ2-7, with D possibly being TRBD1 (5 bases). The CDR3 region is CASSQDSRAGEQYF. As DNA, the CDR3 is TGCGCCAGCAGCCAAGATAGCAGGGCCGGCGAGCAGTACTTC.